The source of this T cell receptor beta chain is a study of shared clonotypes between healthy human individuals. CDR3 length: 12 amino acids. The germline gives CDR1 MNHEY, CDR2 SMNVEV (reference sequence). Trimming took off 8 bases at V and 5 bases at J, with 12 bases between the two ends. CD45RO-negative, CCR7-selected cells formed the naive CD8 fraction, which excluded terminally differentiated effector memory CD45RA+ cells. The authors loaded roughly 200 ng DNA, roughly 33,000 T cell genomes, into sorted-subset replicate PCRs. The assay was immunoSEQ multiplex PCR, and TCRdb's table has in-frame clones only and misses some. The sample records 500,000 to 700,000 clones, about 95% being singletons.

The V call is TRBV27, the J call TRBJ2-5; D call uncertain. Sequenced material: naive CD8+ T cells sorted from blood. This receptor was taken from a woman younger than 45 in good health. Written as DNA, the CDR3 is TGTGCCAGCGGGCCATTTAAGGAGACCCAGTACTTC. Its protein is CASGPFKETQYF.